The 26 T cell receptor beta chains presented below share a single source sample, sequenced in a study of cytomegalovirus exposure and HLA in healthy donors. PCR involved 60 Vbeta and 13 Jbeta primers. Sequenced by immunoSEQ multiplex PCR; TCRdb stores in-frame clones only, minus some. The table counts tens of thousands of clones; more than 2% lies in the top ten. The sequencing input was PBMCs. The receptors shown here come from a woman aged 18-29 years in good health and CMV-seronegative.

V gene TRBV6-1 combines with J gene TRBJ2-7; D unclear. The CDR3 contains 14 residues. V was shortened by 4 bases and J by 4 bases, with 14 bases between the two germline ends. The germline V gene encodes CDR1 MNHNS and CDR2 SASEGT. CDR3 sequence reads: CASSVLSQVYEQYF. Written as DNA, the CDR3 is TGTGCCAGCAGTGTGTTGAGCCAGGTTTACGAGCAGTACTTC.

This chain joins TRBV29-1 and TRBJ1-2; 7 bases align to TRBD1. V lost 7 bases and J lost 4; bases outside the gene matches: 3. The CDR3 covers 11 residues. Germline V gene lookup returns CDR1 SQVTM and CDR2 ANQGSEA. As DNA, the CDR3 is TGCAGCGGGACAGGACTCTATGGCTACACCTTC. Translation: CSGTGLYGYTF.

Worth noting for this clone: Other DNA sequences in this specimen translate into the identical CDR3. The chain employs TRBV30 and TRBJ1-6, with 10 bases lining up with TRBD1. The ends lost 8 bases at V and 0 bases at J; junction bases unmatched: 4. CDR1 is GTSNPN and CDR2 is SVGIG in the germline V gene (reference sequence). The CDR3 consists of 15 residues. CDR3 nucleotide sequence: TGTGCCGCGGGACAGGGGAGCTCCTATAATTCACCCCTCCACTTT. Translated: CAAGQGSSYNSPLHF.

The rearrangement joins TRBV7-9 to TRBJ2-1; D is perhaps TRBD2 (5 bases). CDR1 SEHNR and CDR2 FQNEAQ come from the germline V gene (reference sequence). This CDR3 has 12 amino acids. V gave up 2 bases and J gave up 7 bases, with 6 bases separating them. CDR3 DNA sequence: TGTGCCAGCAGCTTACGACTAAATGAGCAGTTCTTC. It encodes CASSLRLNEQFF.

CDR3 DNA: TGTGCCAGCTCAAGCTTCGGACAGAACACTGAAGCTTTCTTT. Translation gives CASSSFGQNTEAFF. The chain employs TRBV18 and TRBJ1-1, with TRBD1 as a possible D gene (5 bases). The CDR3 has 14 amino acids. V was clipped by 5 bases and J by 1 base, with 11 bases between them. From germline, CDR1 is KGHSH and CDR2 LQKENI. Together with reference TRBV18 and TRBJ1-1, the CDR3 gives the full variable domain: NAGVMQNPRHLVRRRGQEARLRCSPMKGHSHVYWYRQLPEEGLKFMVYLQKENIIDESGMPKERFSAEFPKEGPSILRIQQVVRGDSAAYFCASSSFGQNTEAFFGQGTRLTVV.

This chain connects TRBV9 to TRBJ2-1; TRBD2 might be the D (6 bases). The CDR3 sequence is 15 residues long. Germline V gene lookup returns CDR1 SGDLS and CDR2 YYNGEE. Trimming removed 2 bases from V and 5 bases from J, with 14 bases in between. The CDR3 protein is CASSVDGGGDNEQFF. In DNA, the CDR3 is TGTGCCAGCAGCGTGGACGGGGGTGGCGACAATGAGCAGTTCTTC.

The rearrangement uses TRBV5-1 and TRBJ2-1; D might be TRBD1 (5 bases). The CDR3 is 17 amino acids. The ends were cut back, 4 bases at V and 5 bases at J, with 22 bases in the middle. Germline CDR1 reads SGHRS; CDR2 reads YFSETQ. The CDR3 coding sequence is TGCGCCAGCAGCGGGAAACCGCAGGGCGCTCTAGACAATGAGCAGTTCTTC. Translated, it gives CASSGKPQGALDNEQFF.

The chain links TRBV5-6 to TRBJ1-2, with 7 positions matching TRBD1. V lost 2 bases and J lost 4; bases outside the gene matches: 2. The CDR3 sequence is 13 residues long. The germline gives CDR1 SGHDT, CDR2 YYEEEE. The CDR3 sequence is CASSFGTAYGYTF. CDR3 DNA sequence: TGTGCCAGCAGCTTTGGGACAGCCTATGGCTACACCTTC. Full variable domain (outside the CDR3, taken from reference TRBV5-6 and TRBJ1-2): DAGVTQSPTHLIKTRGQQVTLRCSPKSGHDTVSWYQQALGQGPQFIFQYYEEEERQRGNFPDRFSGHQFPNYSSELNVNALLLGDSALYLCASSFGTAYGYTFGSGTRLTVV.

The chain uses TRBV5-1 and TRBJ1-4; D perhaps matches TRBD1 (6 bases). In germline, CDR1 is SGHRS, CDR2 YFSETQ. The CDR3 contains 15 residues. V lost 4 bases, J lost 8 bases, and 18 bases lay in between. The CDR3 protein is CASSLRGQKGEKLFF. CDR3 sequence (DNA): TGCGCCAGCAGCCTCAGAGGACAGAAAGGCGAAAAACTGTTTTTT.

The CDR3 region is CASSLRVDRLGGELFF. In DNA form, the CDR3 reads TGCGCCAGCAGCTTGCGTGTCGACCGACTGGGCGGGGAGCTGTTTTTT. This chain links TRBV5-1 with TRBJ2-2; D not certain. This CDR3 spans 16 amino acids. The V gene lost 1 base and the J gene lost 7 bases, with 17 bases spanning the gap. The germline gives CDR1 SGHRS, CDR2 YFSETQ.

This chain links TRBV5-1 with TRBJ1-2; perhaps TRBD1 as D (5 bases). Germline V gene data show CDR1 as SGHRS and CDR2 as YFSETQ. V was shortened by 0 bases and J by 6 bases, with 9 bases between the two germline ends. There are 13 residues in the CDR3. CDR3 sequence (DNA): TGCGCCAGCAGCTTGGGACAGCCGAATGGCTACACCTTC. As protein: CASSLGQPNGYTF.

V usage is TRBV27 and J usage is TRBJ2-7; 9 bases are shared with TRBD2. The CDR3 covers 15 residues. The V and J ends lost 3 bases and 2 bases, in that order; junction bases with no gene match: 5. The germline V gene encodes CDR1 MNHEY and CDR2 SMNVEV (reference sequence). The CDR3 DNA reads as TGTGCCAGCAGTTTGGAGACTAGCGGCGCCTACGAGCAGTACTTC. This gives the protein CASSLETSGAYEQYF.

This rearrangement joins TRBV27 to TRBJ2-5, with 9 bases lining up with TRBD1. This CDR3 is 15 amino acids long. Germline CDR1 and CDR2: MNHEY and SMNVEV (reference sequence). Trimming cost V 3 bases and J 2 bases; bases outside gene matches: 4. The CDR3 DNA reads as TGTGCCAGCAGTTTTGGGACAGGGAAGCAAGAGACCCAGTACTTC. Translated: CASSFGTGKQETQYF.

J is TRBJ2-7 and V is TRBV29-1; TRBD2 matches at 8 bases. The CDR3 is made up of 13 amino acids. The V segment lost 5 bases and the J segment 3 bases; nucleotides outside the gene matches: 6. The germline V gene has CDR1 SQVTM and CDR2 ANQGSEA. CDR3 loop: CSVRRGGDYEQYF. CDR3 in DNA: TGCAGCGTTCGACGGGGGGGGGACTACGAGCAGTACTTC.

This sequence joins TRBV9 and TRBJ2-7; the D is unclear. This CDR3 region has 17 residues. V was shortened by 3 bases and J by 2 bases, with 21 bases between the two germline ends. Germline V gives CDR1 SGDLS, CDR2 YYNGEE. CDR3 sequence (DNA): TGTGCCAGCAGCGATCCCCTAGTGGCTGTTTTTACCTACGAGCAGTACTTC. Translated, it gives CASSDPLVAVFTYEQYF.

The rearrangement uses TRBV15 and TRBJ2-7; D is possibly TRBD2 (6 bases). V lost 5 bases to trimming and J lost 1 base, with 15 bases between them. The CDR3 extends over 15 amino acids. Germline lookup yields CDR1 LNHNV and CDR2 YYDKDF (reference sequence). CDR3 sequence (DNA): TGTGCCACCAGCTTGGGGAGGACACCTTCCTACGAGCAGTACTTC. This sequence encodes CATSLGRTPSYEQYF. The variable domain in full, completed from reference TRBV15 and TRBJ2-7, reads DAMVIQNPRYQVTQFGKPVTLSCSQTLNHNVMYWYQQKSSQAPKLLFHYYDKDFNNEADTPDNFQSRRPNTSFCFLDIRSPGLGDTAMYLCATSLGRTPSYEQYFGPGTRLTVT.

V usage is TRBV5-1 and J usage is TRBJ2-7; weak D call: TRBD2 (5 bases). Trimming removed 0 bases at V and 6 bases at J, with 13 bases between. The germline CDR1 and CDR2 sequences are SGHRS and YFSETQ. The CDR3 runs 14 residues. Here the CDR3 reads CASSLVNGVGEQYF. CDR3 sequence (DNA): TGCGCCAGCAGCTTGGTTAACGGGGTGGGCGAGCAGTACTTC. Together with reference TRBV5-1 and TRBJ2-7, the CDR3 gives the full variable domain: KAGVTQTPRYLIKTRGQQVTLSCSPISGHRSVSWYQQTPGQGLQFLFEYFSETQRNKGNFPGRFSGRQFSNSRSEMNVSTLELGDSALYLCASSLVNGVGEQYFGPGTRLTVT.

This CDR3 is CASSPKDRGEWRPQHF. The CDR3 DNA follows: TGTGCCAGTAGTCCCAAGGACAGGGGAGAGTGGAGGCCCCAGCATTTT. This chain uses TRBV19 with TRBJ1-5, with 9 bases matching TRBD1. The CDR3 consists of 16 residues. The germline V gene has CDR1 LNHDA and CDR2 SQIVND (reference sequence). The trim removed 5 bases at V and 9 bases at J, leaving 14 bases unmatched.

This chain joins TRBV23-1 and TRBJ1-5; 7 bases are a match to TRBD1. TRBV23-1 is an ORF, and what it does is uncertain. J gave up 0 bases and V 6 bases, and 5 bases lay outside the gene matches. The CDR3 covers 15 residues. The CDR3 bases are TGCGCCAGCAGCCTAGGGACAGATAGCAATCAGCCCCAGCATTTT. The encoded protein is CASSLGTDSNQPQHF.

The chain uses TRBV5-1 and TRBJ2-3; D gene unclear. Trimming cost V 5 bases and J 0 bases, with 10 bases left between them. Germline CDR1 SGHRS, CDR2 YFSETQ. CDR3 length equals 14 residues. In DNA, the CDR3 is TGCGCCAGCAGGAAGTTCGGGAGCACAGATACGCAGTATTTT. Residues: CASRKFGSTDTQYF.

On this clone itself: This same CDR3 is encoded by further DNA sequences in the sample. V gene TRBV19 combines with J gene TRBJ1-5, with D perhaps TRBD1 (5 bases). Per the germline V gene, CDR1 is LNHDA and CDR2 is SQIVND (reference sequence). V was shortened by 3 bases and J by 0 bases, with 6 bases between the two germline ends. The CDR3 contains 14 residues. CDR3 sequence: CASSIRDSNQPQHF. The DNA of the CDR3 is TGTGCCAGTAGTATCAGGGATAGCAATCAGCCCCAGCATTTT.

The chain links TRBV11-2 to TRBJ2-2; a weak D match, TRBD1 (6 bases). Trimming pared 2 bases from V and 1 base from J, leaving 8 bases between. CDR3 length: 15 residues. CDR1 SGHAT and CDR2 FQNNGV come from the germline V gene. The CDR3 loop is CASSLTTGNTGELFF. The DNA for the CDR3 is TGTGCCAGCAGCTTAACGACAGGGAACACCGGGGAGCTGTTTTTT.

V is TRBV19 and J is TRBJ2-5, with TRBD2 as a possible D gene (6 bases). Germline V gives CDR1 LNHDA, CDR2 SQIVND (reference sequence). CDR3 length: 12 residues. Trimming removed 10 bases from V and 2 bases from J, with 11 bases in between. CDR3 sequence reads: CATSVRQETQYF. DNA of the CDR3: TGTGCCACTAGCGTCCGGCAAGAGACCCAGTACTTC. Based on the CDR3 plus reference TRBV19 and TRBJ2-5, the full variable domain is DGGITQSPKYLFRKEGQNVTLSCEQNLNHDAMYWYRQDPGQGLRLIYYSQIVNDFQKGDIAEGYSVSREKKESFPLTVTSAQKNPTAFYLCATSVRQETQYFGPGTRLLVL.

V usage is TRBV18 and J usage is TRBJ1-2; tentative D call: TRBD1 (6 bases). Germline-derived CDR1 and CDR2 are KGHSH and LQKENI. The V end was cut by 4 bases, the J end by 1 base, with 16 bases between. This CDR3 region has 16 residues. The DNA of the CDR3 is TGTGCCAGCTCACAGACAGGACAGCGGGGTAACTATGGCTACACCTTC. Protein sequence: CASSQTGQRGNYGYTF.

This chain connects TRBV5-1 to TRBJ1-2, with D maybe TRBD1 (5 bases). CDR1 and CDR2 from the germline V gene are SGHRS and YFSETQ. V was trimmed by 0 bases and J by 4 bases, leaving 13 bases between them. CDR3 length equals 15 residues. The chain's CDR3 is CASSLAPTVTYGYTF. DNA for the CDR3: TGCGCCAGCAGCTTGGCTCCGACAGTTACCTATGGCTACACCTTC.

The chain employs TRBV5-1 and TRBJ2-2; TRBD1 matches at 7 bases. The CDR3 length is 14 residues. CDR1 is SGHRS and CDR2 is YFSETQ in the germline V gene. The trim removed 2 bases at V and 4 bases at J, leaving 2 bases unmatched. The CDR3 DNA follows: TGCGCCAGCAGCTTACAGGGGATCACCGGGGAGCTGTTTTTT. It specifies CASSLQGITGELFF.